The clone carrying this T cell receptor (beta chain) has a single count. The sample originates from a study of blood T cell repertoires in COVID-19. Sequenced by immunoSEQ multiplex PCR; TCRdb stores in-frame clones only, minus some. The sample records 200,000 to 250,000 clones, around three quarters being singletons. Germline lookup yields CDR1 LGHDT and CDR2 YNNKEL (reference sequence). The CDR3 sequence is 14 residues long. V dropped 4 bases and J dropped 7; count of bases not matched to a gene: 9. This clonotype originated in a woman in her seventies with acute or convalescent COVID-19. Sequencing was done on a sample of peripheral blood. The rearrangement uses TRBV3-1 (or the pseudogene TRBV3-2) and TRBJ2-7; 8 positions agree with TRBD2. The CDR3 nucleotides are TGTGCCAGCAGCCCCTCACTTCGGGGGGGTGAGCAGTACTTC. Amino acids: CASSPSLRGGEQYF.